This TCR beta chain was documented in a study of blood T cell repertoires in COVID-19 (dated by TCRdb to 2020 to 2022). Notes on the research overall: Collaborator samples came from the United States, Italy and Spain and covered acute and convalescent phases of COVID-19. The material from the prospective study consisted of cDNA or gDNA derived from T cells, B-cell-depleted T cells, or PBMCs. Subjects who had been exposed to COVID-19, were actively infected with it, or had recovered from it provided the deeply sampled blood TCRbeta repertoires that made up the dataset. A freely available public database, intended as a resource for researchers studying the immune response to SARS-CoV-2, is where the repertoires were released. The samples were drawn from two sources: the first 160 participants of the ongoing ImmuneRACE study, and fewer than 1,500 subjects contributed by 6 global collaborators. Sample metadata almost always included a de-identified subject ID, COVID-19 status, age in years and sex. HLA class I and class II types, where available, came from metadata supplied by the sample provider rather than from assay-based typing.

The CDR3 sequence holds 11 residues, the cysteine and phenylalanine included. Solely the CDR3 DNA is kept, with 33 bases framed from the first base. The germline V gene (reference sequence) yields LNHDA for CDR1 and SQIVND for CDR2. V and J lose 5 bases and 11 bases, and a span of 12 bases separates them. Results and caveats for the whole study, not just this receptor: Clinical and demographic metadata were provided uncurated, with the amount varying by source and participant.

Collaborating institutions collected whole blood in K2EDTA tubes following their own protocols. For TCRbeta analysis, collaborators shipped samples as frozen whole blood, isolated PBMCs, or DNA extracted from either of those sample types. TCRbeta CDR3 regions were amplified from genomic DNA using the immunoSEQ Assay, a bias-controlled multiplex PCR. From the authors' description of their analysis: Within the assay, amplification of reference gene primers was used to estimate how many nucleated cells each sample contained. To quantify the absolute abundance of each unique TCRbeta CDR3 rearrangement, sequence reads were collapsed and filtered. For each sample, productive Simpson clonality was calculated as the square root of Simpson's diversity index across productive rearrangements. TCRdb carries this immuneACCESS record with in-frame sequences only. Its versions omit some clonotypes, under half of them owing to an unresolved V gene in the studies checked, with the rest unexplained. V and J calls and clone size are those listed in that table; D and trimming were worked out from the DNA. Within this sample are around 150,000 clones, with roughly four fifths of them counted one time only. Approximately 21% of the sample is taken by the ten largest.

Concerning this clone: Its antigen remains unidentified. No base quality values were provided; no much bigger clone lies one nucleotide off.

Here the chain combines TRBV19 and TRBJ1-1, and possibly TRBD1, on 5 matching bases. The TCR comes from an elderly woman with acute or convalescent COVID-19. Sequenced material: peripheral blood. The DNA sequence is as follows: TGTGCCAGTAGTCGGGGGGAATATGCTTTCTTT. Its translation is CASSRGEYAFF.